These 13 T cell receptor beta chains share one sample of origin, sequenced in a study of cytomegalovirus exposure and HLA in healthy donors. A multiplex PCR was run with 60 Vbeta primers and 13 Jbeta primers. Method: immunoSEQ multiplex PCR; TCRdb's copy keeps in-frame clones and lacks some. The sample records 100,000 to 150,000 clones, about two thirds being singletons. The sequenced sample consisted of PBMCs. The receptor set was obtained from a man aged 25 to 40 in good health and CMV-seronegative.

CDR3 in amino acids: CASSEEWVGGAGKTQYF. The DNA for the CDR3 is TGTGCCAGCAGTGAAGAATGGGTAGGGGGGGCCGGGAAGACCCAGTACTTC. The rearrangement uses TRBV6-1 and TRBJ2-5; D perhaps matches TRBD2 (7 bases). The CDR3 totals 17 residues. V lost 1 base to trimming and J lost 6 bases, with 21 bases between them. The germline V gene has CDR1 MNHNS and CDR2 SASEGT.

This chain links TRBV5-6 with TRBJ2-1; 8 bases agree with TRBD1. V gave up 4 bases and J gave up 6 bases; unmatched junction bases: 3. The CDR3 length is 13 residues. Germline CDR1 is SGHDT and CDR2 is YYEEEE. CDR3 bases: TGTGCCAGCAGCCCGGACAGGGTCAATGAGCAGTTCTTC. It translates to CASSPDRVNEQFF.

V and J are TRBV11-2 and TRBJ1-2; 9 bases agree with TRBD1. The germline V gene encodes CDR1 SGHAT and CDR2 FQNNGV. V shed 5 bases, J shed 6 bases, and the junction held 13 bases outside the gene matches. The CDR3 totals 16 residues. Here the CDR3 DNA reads TGTGCCAGCAGCGCAGACAGGGGGTTTCAGGCTGATGGCTACACCTTC. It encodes CASSADRGFQADGYTF.

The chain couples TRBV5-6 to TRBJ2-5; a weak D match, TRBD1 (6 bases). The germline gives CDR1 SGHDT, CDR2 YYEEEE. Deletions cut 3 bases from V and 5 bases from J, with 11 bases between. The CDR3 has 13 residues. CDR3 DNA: TGTGCCAGCAGCTACCAGGGGTGGGAGACCCAGTACTTC. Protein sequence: CASSYQGWETQYF.

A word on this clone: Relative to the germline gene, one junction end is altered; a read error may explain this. This chain's CDR3 is CASSLRTDYGHTF. The DNA of the CDR3 is TGTGCCAGCAGCTTGAGGACAGACTATGGCCACACCTTC. The chain has TRBV5-4 and TRBJ1-2, with D perhaps TRBD1 (6 bases). The CDR3 runs to 13 residues. Germline V gives CDR1 SGHNT, CDR2 YYREEE (reference sequence).

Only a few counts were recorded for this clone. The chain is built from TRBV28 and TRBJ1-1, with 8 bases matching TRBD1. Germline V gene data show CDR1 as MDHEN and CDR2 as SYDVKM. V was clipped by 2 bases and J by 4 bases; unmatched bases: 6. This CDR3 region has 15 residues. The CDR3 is CASSLQGARGTEAFF. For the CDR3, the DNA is TGTGCCAGCAGTTTACAGGGGGCGCGCGGCACTGAAGCTTTCTTT. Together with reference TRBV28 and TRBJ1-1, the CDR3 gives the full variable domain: DVKVTQSSRYLVKRTGEKVFLECVQDMDHENMFWYRQDPGLGLRLIYFSYDVKMKEKGDIPEGYSVSREKKERFSLILESASTNQTSMYLCASSLQGARGTEAFFGQGTRLTVV.

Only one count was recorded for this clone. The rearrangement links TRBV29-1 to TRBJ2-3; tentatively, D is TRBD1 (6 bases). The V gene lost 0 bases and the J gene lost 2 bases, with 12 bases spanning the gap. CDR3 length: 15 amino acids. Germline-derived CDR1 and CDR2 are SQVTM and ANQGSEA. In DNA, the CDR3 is TGCAGCGTTGAAGATCCGGACAGAAACACAGATACGCAGTATTTT. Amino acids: CSVEDPDRNTDTQYF.

The CDR3 loop reads CASSLRGAGAQETQYF. Written as DNA, the CDR3 is TGTGCCAGCAGCTTACGGGGGGCCGGGGCCCAAGAGACCCAGTACTTC. The chain links TRBV11-2 to TRBJ2-5, with D perhaps matching TRBD2 (7 bases). Germline V CDR1 and CDR2: SGHAT, FQNNGV. The CDR3 extends over 16 amino acids. V was cut by 2 bases and J by 1 base, with 14 bases left in between.

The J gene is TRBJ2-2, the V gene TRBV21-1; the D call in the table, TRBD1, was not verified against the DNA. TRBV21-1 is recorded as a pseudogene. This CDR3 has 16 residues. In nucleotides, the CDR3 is TGTGCCAGCAGCCCCAGGACAGGGACGAACACCGGGGAGCTGTTTTTT. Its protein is CASSPRTGTNTGELFF.

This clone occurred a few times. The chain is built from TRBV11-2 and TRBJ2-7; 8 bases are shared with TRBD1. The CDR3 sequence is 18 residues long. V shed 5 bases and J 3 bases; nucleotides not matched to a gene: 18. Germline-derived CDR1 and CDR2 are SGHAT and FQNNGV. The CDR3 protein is CASSKKTGGTRPDYEQYF. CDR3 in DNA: TGTGCCAGCAGCAAAAAAACAGGGGGGACCCGTCCCGACTACGAGCAGTACTTC.

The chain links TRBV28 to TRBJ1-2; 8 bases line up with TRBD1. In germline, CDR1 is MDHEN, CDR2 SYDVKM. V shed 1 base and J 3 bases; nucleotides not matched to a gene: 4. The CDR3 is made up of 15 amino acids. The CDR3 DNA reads TGTGCCAGCAGTTTATCAGGGGGCTCAGACTATGGCTACACCTTC. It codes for CASSLSGGSDYGYTF.

The CDR3 DNA follows: TGTGCCAGCAGTTTGGCGGGTGAAGCTTTCTTT. This codes for CASSLAGEAFF. The chain joins TRBV27 to TRBJ1-1; D unclear. CDR1 MNHEY and CDR2 SMNVEV come from the germline V gene (reference sequence). The CDR3 contains 11 residues. Trimming took off 3 bases at V and 7 bases at J, with 6 bases between the two ends.

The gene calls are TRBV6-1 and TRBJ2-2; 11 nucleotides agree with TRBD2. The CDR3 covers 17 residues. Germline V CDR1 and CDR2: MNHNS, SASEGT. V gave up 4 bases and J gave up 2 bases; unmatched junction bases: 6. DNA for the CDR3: TGTGCCAGCAGTGGTCTAGCGGGGGGTTTTAACACCGGGGAGCTGTTTTTT. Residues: CASSGLAGGFNTGELFF.